This entry lists 27 T cell receptor beta chains sequenced from one sample in a study of T-cell reconstitution after alpha-beta-depleted transplantation in children. Unique molecular identifiers were incorporated into the prepared TCRbeta library. TCRdb recomputed calls from the PCR reads with MiXCR, one row per CDR3 protein. This table has 490,000 or so distinct CDR3 sequences, about an eighth appearing once. The sample consisted of PBMCs from the stem cell graft donor, taken from the stem cell graft. These receptors were taken from a human donor who donated a stem cell graft to a child with combined immunodeficiency.

This clonotype was picked up many times. The J gene is TRBJ2-7, the V gene TRBV27, with TRBD1 identical over 11 bases. The length of the CDR3 is 16 residues. Germline V gene lookup returns CDR1 MNHEY and CDR2 SMNVEV (reference sequence). After removal of 5 bases from V and 5 bases from J, the junction contained 11 bases not matched to a gene. Here the CDR3 DNA reads TGTGCCAGCAGTCAGTCTGGGACAGGGGGAAGGAACGAGCAGTACTTC. It codes for CASSQSGTGGRNEQYF.

CDR3 in amino acids: CASSLRAGRVHTQYF. The DNA for the CDR3 is TGTGCCAGCAGTTTAAGGGCCGGGAGGGTTCATACGCAGTATTTT. The chain carries TRBV27 and TRBJ2-3; 8 nucleotides agree with TRBD2. Germline loops: CDR1 MNHEY, CDR2 SMNVEV (reference sequence). The CDR3 covers 15 residues. V shed 2 bases, J shed 7 bases, and the junction held 8 bases outside the gene matches.

V is TRBV7-2 and J is TRBJ2-3; TRBD2 agrees at 8 bases. Trimming cost V 8 bases and J 0 bases; bases outside gene matches: 4. CDR1 SGHTA and CDR2 FQGNSA come from the germline V gene. This CDR3 spans 14 amino acids. DNA for the CDR3: TGTGCCAGCGGAATAGCGGGAAGCACAGATACGCAGTATTTT. Protein product: CASGIAGSTDTQYF.

The sample holds many counts of this clonotype. J is TRBJ2-2 and V is TRBV5-6, with 7 bases fitting TRBD1. Trimming at V came to 4 bases and at J to 3 bases, leaving 6 bases not matched to a gene. The CDR3 consists of 15 residues. CDR1 SGHDT and CDR2 YYEEEE come from the germline V gene. The CDR3 protein is CASSKGARDTGELFF. The CDR3 nucleotides read TGTGCCAGCAGCAAGGGGGCGCGTGACACCGGGGAGCTGTTTTTT.

Many counts were recorded for this clonotype. This chain links TRBV11-1 with TRBJ1-1, with a possible D match to TRBD1 (5 bases). The CDR3 runs to 16 residues. CDR1 is SGHAT and CDR2 is FQDESV in the germline V gene (reference sequence). The V end lost 5 bases, the J end lost 0 bases, and 16 bases lay between the germline ends. The CDR3 loop reads CASSTNRQPVNTEAFF. Here the CDR3 DNA reads TGTGCCAGCAGCACGAACAGACAGCCTGTGAACACTGAAGCTTTCTTT.

The rearrangement uses TRBV7-3 and TRBJ1-2; weak D call: TRBD1 (6 bases). The germline V gene encodes CDR1 SGHTA and CDR2 FQGTGA. The CDR3 sequence is 14 residues long. The V gene lost 2 bases and the J gene lost 8 bases, with 15 bases spanning the gap. CDR3 nucleotide sequence: TGTGCCAGCAGCTTACACCCAGGGGAGGTCGGCTACACCTTC. It yields the protein CASSLHPGEVGYTF.

This clonotype was detected many times. The chain employs TRBV6-5 and TRBJ1-5, with unresolved D. The V end lost 7 bases, the J end lost 7 bases, and 20 bases lay between the germline ends. This CDR3 contains 15 residues. The V gene's germline CDR1 is MNHEY and CDR2 SVGAGI. The CDR3 reads CASKVSQRTGQPQHF. The CDR3 DNA is TGTGCCAGCAAGGTATCCCAAAGGACGGGGCAGCCCCAGCATTTT.

The table lists this clonotype with a few counts. V gene TRBV29-1 combines with J gene TRBJ2-3; D is possibly TRBD1 or TRBD2 (5 bases each). V was shortened by 6 bases and J by 2 bases, with 12 bases between the two germline ends. The CDR3 spans 13 residues. Germline values: CDR1 SQVTM, CDR2 ANQGSEA. The CDR3 nucleotides read TGCAGCGTCCGGGGCCGGTCCACAGATACGCAGTATTTT. This translates into CSVRGRSTDTQYF.

This clonotype appeared many times. It is unclear where the CDR3 begins or ends on the DNA, so no DNA is shown, and the CDR3 is as TCRdb lists it. V and J are TRBV5-1 and TRBJ1-2; the table's D call, TRBD1, was not checked against the DNA. The CDR3 has 13 residues if both end residues are counted. Germline V gene lookup returns CDR1 SGHRS and CDR2 YFSETQ. This chain's CDR3 is CASSLGFGAGYTF.

This clonotype came up many times. V is TRBV6-2 or TRBV6-3 and J is TRBJ2-1; the match to TRBD2 covers 9 bases. Germline-derived CDR1 and CDR2 are MNHEY and SVGEGT. Trimming took 6 bases from V and 5 from J; bases not matched to a gene: 8. CDR3 length: 15 amino acids. The chain's CDR3 is CASSFGLATNNEQFF. The CDR3 DNA is TGTGCCAGCAGCTTTGGACTAGCGACGAACAATGAGCAGTTCTTC.

This clonotype was observed many times. This chain connects TRBV10-3 to TRBJ2-3; tentatively, D is TRBD1 or TRBD2 (5 bases each). V lost 4 bases to trimming and J lost 1 base, with 9 bases between them. CDR1 and CDR2 (germline): ENHRY, SYGVKD. This CDR3 is 14 amino acids long. For the CDR3, the DNA is TGTGCCATCAGTGGAGGGGTCGGCACAGATACGCAGTATTTT. It is translated as CAISGGVGTDTQYF.

This clonotype has a count of ten or more. The V and J genes are TRBV6-2 or TRBV6-3 and TRBJ2-1; D unresolved. Germline CDR1 is MNHEY and CDR2 is SVGEGT. This CDR3 region has 13 residues. Trimming left V 2 bases short and J 7 bases short, with 9 bases between. The CDR3 DNA reads as TGTGCCAGCAGTTACACCCCACGAAATGAGCAGTTCTTC. Protein sequence: CASSYTPRNEQFF.

This clonotype has more than one count but fewer than ten. The chain joins TRBV5-1 to TRBJ2-7, with 10 positions matching TRBD1. Germline assignment: CDR1 SGHRS and CDR2 YFSETQ. Unmatched junction bases numbered 6, after V lost 5 bases and J lost 7 bases. The CDR3 has 13 amino acids. CDR3 DNA sequence: TGCGCCAGCAGGTCGGGACAGGGGTGGGAGCAGTACTTC. This codes for CASRSGQGWEQYF.

In its sample, this clonotype was seen a few times. V usage is TRBV6-5 and J usage is TRBJ2-7; D is unclear. The V gene lost 2 bases and the J gene lost 6 bases, with 11 bases spanning the gap. The CDR3 covers 13 residues. The germline gives CDR1 MNHEY, CDR2 SVGAGI. CDR3 in amino acids: CASSYKQDGEQYF. The DNA of the CDR3 is TGTGCCAGCAGTTACAAGCAAGACGGCGAGCAGTACTTC.

This clonotype was seen at least ten times. J is TRBJ2-3 and V is TRBV28; the match to TRBD2 covers 10 bases. Germline V gene data show CDR1 as MDHEN and CDR2 as SYDVKM. The CDR3 covers 15 residues. Germline trimming cut 8 bases from V and 2 bases from J; bases unmatched to any gene: 7. The CDR3 protein is CASDLAGALTDTQYF. Written as DNA, the CDR3 is TGTGCCAGCGACCTAGCGGGGGCCCTCACAGATACGCAGTATTTT.

This clonotype turned up a few times. V gene TRBV5-1 combines with J gene TRBJ2-1; TRBD2 is a possible D gene (5 bases). Germline CDR1 and CDR2: SGHRS and YFSETQ. The CDR3 is 15 residues long. The germline V and J ends were trimmed by 4 bases and 6 bases, with 17 bases remaining between them. As DNA, the CDR3 is TGCGCCAGCAGCCCGAATCTTGGACGGGGCAATGAGCAGTTCTTC. This sequence encodes CASSPNLGRGNEQFF.

In its sample, this clonotype was seen a few times. This chain uses TRBV27 with TRBJ1-1, with D uncertain. V lost 6 bases to trimming and J lost 11 bases, with 13 bases between them. Germline V CDR1 and CDR2: MNHEY, SMNVEV (reference sequence). CDR3 length equals 11 residues. The CDR3 DNA sequence: TGTGCCAGCAGCTTGGGGTTCAGTGCTTTCTTT. This sequence encodes CASSLGFSAFF.

The J gene is TRBJ1-1, the V gene TRBV18; D unresolved. CDR1 is KGHSH, CDR2 LQKENI, per germline. This CDR3 contains 15 residues. V lost 2 bases and J 0 bases, leaving 10 bases between the germline ends. The CDR3 region has the DNA TGTGCCAGCTCACCATTGCACATGATGAACACTGAAGCTTTCTTT. As protein: CASSPLHMMNTEAFF.

The V gene is TRBV7-8, the J gene TRBJ2-2; D unresolved. The CDR3 totals 14 residues. Germline V gene sequence: CDR1 SGHVS, CDR2 FQNEAQ. V was pared by 4 bases and J by 10 bases, with 16 bases between. The CDR3 DNA is TGTGCCAGCAGCTGGGCGGATTCGGGCCCGGAGCTGTTTTTT. It specifies CASSWADSGPELFF.

This clonotype was recorded many times. The CDR3 region is CASSPRPKWGTSDEQYF. The CDR3 nucleotides are TGCGCCAGCAGCCCCCGTCCCAAGTGGGGGACTAGCGACGAGCAGTACTTC. The chain couples TRBV5-1 to TRBJ2-7; TRBD2 agrees at 10 bases. Germline CDR1 and CDR2: SGHRS and YFSETQ. The V and J ends lost 4 bases and 5 bases, in that order; junction bases with no gene match: 15. This CDR3 has 17 residues.

The chain carries TRBV5-1 and TRBJ2-3, with D unresolved. Germline loops: CDR1 SGHRS, CDR2 YFSETQ. The CDR3 totals 14 residues. The germline V and J ends were trimmed by 1 base and 2 bases, with 8 bases remaining between them. Here the CDR3 DNA reads TGCGCCAGCAGCTTGCAGTTTGACACAGATACGCAGTATTTT. This sequence encodes CASSLQFDTDTQYF.

The J gene is TRBJ2-5, the V gene TRBV30; no definite D call. Germline-derived CDR1 and CDR2 are GTSNPN and SVGIG (reference sequence). CDR3 length equals 13 residues. V dropped 6 bases and J dropped 0 bases, with 11 bases sitting between them. DNA for the CDR3: TGTGCCTGCATGGGCACGAACCAAGAGACCCAGTACTTC. Translating gives CACMGTNQETQYF.

This clonotype has a count of ten or more. V and J are TRBV20-1 and TRBJ2-1; 8 nucleotides line up with TRBD2. The CDR3 extends over 13 amino acids. Germline CDR1 and CDR2: DFQATT and SNEGSKA (reference sequence). The V and J ends lost 4 bases and 4 bases, in that order; junction bases with no gene match: 3. The CDR3 loop reads CSAKLADYNEQFF. DNA of the CDR3: TGCAGTGCTAAACTAGCGGATTACAATGAGCAGTTCTTC.

This clonotype was seen a few times. The chain uses TRBV6-2 or TRBV6-3 and TRBJ2-1, with D perhaps matching TRBD1 (6 bases). Trimming took off 6 bases at V and 8 bases at J, with 14 bases between the two ends. The germline V gene has CDR1 MNHEY and CDR2 SVGEGT. The CDR3 length is 13 residues. The CDR3 protein is CASSDGPGDEQFF. The CDR3 region has the DNA TGTGCCAGCAGCGACGGGCCAGGGGATGAGCAGTTCTTC.

This clonotype has more than one count but fewer than ten. This chain joins TRBV11-2 and TRBJ2-7, with 10 bases matching TRBD1. This CDR3 contains 20 residues. V was clipped by 5 bases and J by 3 bases; unmatched bases: 22. Germline CDR1 SGHAT, CDR2 FQNNGV. The CDR3 region is CASSPYLGQGGRIRHYEQYF. The CDR3 nucleotides are TGTGCCAGCAGCCCCTATCTCGGACAGGGGGGGAGGATTAGGCACTACGAGCAGTACTTC.

This clonotype has ten or more counts. The chain carries TRBV21-1 and TRBJ1-1; TRBD1 was called by the table and not checked on the DNA. TRBV21-1 is a documented pseudogene. CDR3 length equals 18 residues. CDR3 region: CASSKEYDREKWYTEAFF. For the CDR3, the DNA is TGTGCCAGCAGCAAAGAGTACGACAGGGAGAAGTGGTACACTGAAGCTTTCTTT.

This clonotype was detected many times. The rearrangement uses TRBV7-3 and TRBJ1-4; D perhaps matches TRBD1 (5 bases). Trimming stripped 2 bases from V and 9 bases from J, with 19 bases between. The CDR3 is 16 residues long. Germline V gene data show CDR1 as SGHTA and CDR2 as FQGTGA. The CDR3 DNA follows: TGTGCCAGCAGCTTAGAGGGGCAGGGTGGAATGCAAAAACTGTTTTTT. It is translated as CASSLEGQGGMQKLFF.